This T cell receptor (beta chain) comes out of a study of control samples from healthy donors and cancer patients. This CDR3 contains 15 residues. The V and J ends lost 1 base and 6 bases respectively, with 13 bases between them. Per the germline V gene, CDR1 is SGHTA and CDR2 is FQGNSA. Libraries were prepared by immunoSEQ multiplex PCR; TCRdb keeps only in-frame clonotypes and omits some of them. The table has around 130,000 clones, 89% seen once; the top ten hold roughly 43%. The clonotype originates from a man aged 50-60 years in good health. V and J are TRBV7-2 and TRBJ1-3; D is perhaps TRBD1 (5 bases). Sequenced material: blood. The CDR3 spells CASSLVGQGANTIYF. The CDR3 region has the DNA TGTGCCAGCAGCTTAGTCGGCCAGGGCGCAAACACCATATATTTT.